One and the same sample provided the 29 T cell receptor beta chains below, sequenced in a study of response to subunit inactivated influenza vaccine. MiXCR was run by TCRdb on the RT-PCR reads, yielding one entry per CDR3 protein. The repertoire consists of 450,000 to 500,000 distinct CDR3 sequences, with 10% to 11% occurring once and the leading ten covering less than 15%. Specimen: PBMCs from blood, collected 40 to 50 days after vaccination. The source is a man in his forties or fifties who received an inactivated influenza vaccine.

This clonotype has a handful of counts. This chain joins TRBV10-3 and TRBJ2-1; D gene ambiguous. Germline lookup yields CDR1 ENHRY and CDR2 SYGVKD. The CDR3 loop spans 16 amino acids. V was shortened by 0 bases and J by 7 bases, with 16 bases between the two germline ends. The CDR3 sequence is CAISESFSTSRNEQFF. DNA of the CDR3: TGTGCCATCAGTGAGTCTTTCTCCACCAGCAGAAATGAGCAGTTCTTC.

At least ten counts were recorded for this clonotype. The rearrangement uses TRBV7-2 and TRBJ1-6; unclear D gene. With 1 base removed from V and 10 bases from J, the gap between germline ends came to 17 bases. In germline, CDR1 is SGHTA, CDR2 FQGNSA. This CDR3 region has 16 residues. The CDR3 here is CASSLVGGLSRSPLHF. CDR3 coding DNA: TGTGCCAGCAGCTTAGTGGGCGGACTTTCAAGATCACCCCTCCACTTT.

V and J are TRBV12-3 or TRBV12-4 and TRBJ2-7; possibly TRBD2 for D (6 bases). With 6 bases removed from V and 4 bases from J, the gap between germline ends came to 19 bases. There are 15 residues in the CDR3. The CDR3 DNA reads as TGTGCCAGCAGGGCCGGGGGTAGTGGCCGATACGAGCAGTACTTC. Its translation is CASRAGGSGRYEQYF.

The V and J genes are TRBV6-1 and TRBJ1-3; D may be TRBD1 (6 bases). The ends were cut back, 5 bases at V and 1 base at J, with 21 bases in the middle. Germline V gene lookup returns CDR1 MNHNS and CDR2 SASEGT. The CDR3 is 18 residues long. In DNA, the CDR3 is TGTGCCAGCAGTCCTCGGCAGGGACAACCGCCTTCTGGAAACACCATATATTTT. Translation gives CASSPRQGQPPSGNTIYF.

The chain carries TRBV5-1 and TRBJ1-5; D unresolved. Germline values: CDR1 SGHRS, CDR2 YFSETQ. V was trimmed by 3 bases and J by 6 bases, leaving 13 bases between them. The CDR3 loop spans 14 amino acids. The DNA for the CDR3 is TGCGCCAGCAGCTCGGTGCGGGGAGGTCAGCCCCAGCATTTT. Its translation: CASSSVRGGQPQHF. The variable domain in full, with the rest retrieved from reference TRBV5-1 and TRBJ1-5, is KAGVTQTPRYLIKTRGQQVTLSCSPISGHRSVSWYQQTPGQGLQFLFEYFSETQRNKGNFPGRFSGRQFSNSRSEMNVSTLELGDSALYLCASSSVRGGQPQHFGDGTRLSIL.

This clonotype was recorded a few times. The chain is built from TRBV5-1 and TRBJ1-2; the match to TRBD1 covers 8 bases. CDR3 length: 16 amino acids. CDR1 SGHRS and CDR2 YFSETQ come from the germline V gene. V lost 4 bases and J lost 4; bases outside the gene matches: 12. For the CDR3, the DNA is TGCGCCAGCAGCACCCAGACAGGGGTTAAAGGCTATGGCTACACCTTC. It specifies CASSTQTGVKGYGYTF.

This chain connects TRBV29-1 to TRBJ2-6, with D perhaps given as TRBD1 or TRBD2 (6 bases each). Trimming shortened V by 7 bases and J by 0 bases, and 13 bases separated the two germline ends. CDR1 and CDR2 from the germline V gene are SQVTM and ANQGSEA. The CDR3 contains 15 residues. The CDR3 bases are TGCAGCGCAAGAGGAGGGGGCTCTGGGGCCAACGTCCTGACTTTC. This gives the protein CSARGGGSGANVLTF.

The rearrangement links TRBV24-1 to TRBJ2-5, with TRBD1 matching over 7 bases. J was trimmed by 2 bases and V by 4 bases; bases with no gene match: 9. Per germline, CDR1 KGHDR and CDR2 SFDVKD. This CDR3 region has 16 residues. This CDR3 is CATSETGTANQETQYF. The CDR3 DNA reads as TGTGCCACCAGTGAAACCGGGACAGCGAATCAAGAGACCCAGTACTTC.

In its sample, this clonotype was seen a few times. This chain joins TRBV7-2 and TRBJ2-5; D is tentatively TRBD1 or TRBD2 (6 bases each). The CDR3 runs 15 residues. V lost 2 bases, J lost 5 bases, and 15 bases lay in between. CDR1 and CDR2 from the germline V gene are SGHTA and FQGNSA. The CDR3 DNA sequence: TGTGCCAGCAGCTTACGGTCGGGGGCTGGGGAGACCCAGTACTTC. Its translation is CASSLRSGAGETQYF.

This clonotype was found a few times. V usage is TRBV7-3 and J usage is TRBJ2-1, with unresolved D. Germline V gene sequence: CDR1 SGHTA, CDR2 FQGTGA. The CDR3 totals 15 residues. The V gene lost 5 bases and the J gene lost 6 bases, with 17 bases spanning the gap. For the CDR3, the DNA is TGTGCCAGCAGCCCCGAGAGGACGGGCATCAATGAGCAGTTCTTC. Translation gives CASSPERTGINEQFF.

This clonotype was recorded a few times. The rearrangement uses TRBV20-1 and TRBJ2-2, with D maybe TRBD2 (6 bases). Trimming stripped 6 bases from V and 5 bases from J, with 19 bases between. The germline V gene has CDR1 DFQATT and CDR2 SNEGSKA (reference sequence). This CDR3 has 15 residues. The CDR3 loop reads CSARSSGRWTGELFF. Written as DNA, the CDR3 is TGCAGTGCCCGTTCCTCCGGGAGATGGACCGGGGAGCTGTTTTTT.

This clonotype was observed many times. The gene calls are TRBV29-1 and TRBJ2-1; TRBD2 matches 14 bases. Germline assignment: CDR1 SQVTM and CDR2 ANQGSEA. This CDR3 has 14 amino acids. V shed 5 bases, J shed 8 bases, and the junction held 5 bases outside the gene matches. CDR3 nucleotides: TGCAGCGTTTTAGGACTAGCGGGAGGCGATGAGCAGTTCTTC. Translated: CSVLGLAGGDEQFF.

This CDR3 reads CASMRLAGGPRRTDTQYF. CDR3 nucleotide sequence: TGTGCCAGCATGCGGCTAGCGGGGGGCCCCCGTCGCACAGATACGCAGTATTTT. The chain carries TRBV6-1 and TRBJ2-3; 11 nucleotides align to TRBD2. Unmatched junction bases numbered 13, after V lost 7 bases and J lost 1 base. This CDR3 is 18 amino acids long. Germline loops: CDR1 MNHNS, CDR2 SASEGT.

Many counts were recorded for this clonotype. The rearrangement links TRBV6-6 to TRBJ2-1, with D possibly being TRBD2 (6 bases). V shed 2 bases and J shed 9 bases, with 8 bases lying between them. This CDR3 comprises 12 residues. Germline V gene lookup returns CDR1 MNHNY and CDR2 SVGAGI (reference sequence). DNA of the CDR3: TGTGCCAGCAGTTACGCTAGCGCTGAGCAGTTCTTC. It codes for CASSYASAEQFF.

The table lists this clonotype with a few counts. V gene TRBV5-6 combines with J gene TRBJ1-5, with D maybe TRBD1 (6 bases). In germline, CDR1 is SGHDT, CDR2 YYEEEE. The V end was cut by 4 bases, the J end by 3 bases, with 14 bases between. This CDR3 has 15 amino acids. The CDR3 loop is CASSRGGFLNQPQHF. The CDR3 DNA follows: TGTGCCAGCAGCCGGGGGGGCTTTCTCAATCAGCCCCAGCATTTT.

V gene TRBV7-6 combines with J gene TRBJ2-1, with D perhaps TRBD2 (6 bases). The CDR3 is 14 amino acids. V lost 1 base and J 8 bases, leaving 12 bases between the germline ends. Germline values: CDR1 SGHVS, CDR2 FNYEAQ. The CDR3 nucleotides read TGTGCCAGCAGCTTAGAGGAGGGACTCCATGAGCAGTTCTTC. Its protein product is CASSLEEGLHEQFF.

This clonotype showed up many times. V usage is TRBV9 and J usage is TRBJ2-1; D unresolved. The V end lost 1 base, the J end lost 7 bases, and 9 bases lay between the germline ends. The CDR3 spans 13 residues. Germline V CDR1 and CDR2: SGDLS, YYNGEE. CDR3 DNA: TGTGCCAGCAGCGTAAATACAGTAAATGAGCAGTTCTTC. This translates into CASSVNTVNEQFF.

The CDR3: CASSSMDRVVDEQFF. DNA of the CDR3: TGTGCCAGCAGCTCCATGGACAGGGTCGTAGATGAGCAGTTCTTC. V and J are TRBV11-1 and TRBJ2-1; 8 bases map to TRBD1. The CDR3 consists of 15 residues. CDR1 SGHAT and CDR2 FQDESV come from the germline V gene (reference sequence). V was pared by 4 bases and J by 8 bases, with 10 bases of the junction left unmatched.

This clonotype was recorded at least ten times. V gene TRBV29-1 combines with J gene TRBJ2-1, with D perhaps TRBD1 (6 bases). The CDR3 runs to 12 residues. The germline gives CDR1 SQVTM, CDR2 ANQGSEA. V shed 5 bases and J shed 10 bases, with 15 bases lying between them. CDR3 DNA: TGCAGCGTTTCAGGGGTGCAGGGCGAGCAGTTCTTC. Amino acids: CSVSGVQGEQFF.

This clonotype was detected a few times. The CDR3 here is CASSVDSGGRELFF. The DNA for the CDR3 is TGTGCCAGCAGCGTAGATTCGGGGGGGCGGGAGCTGTTTTTT. The chain employs TRBV9 and TRBJ2-2; 8 bases are a match to TRBD2. There are 14 residues in the CDR3. J was trimmed by 9 bases and V by 0 bases; bases with no gene match: 4. Per germline, CDR1 SGDLS and CDR2 YYNGEE.

This chain connects TRBV5-6 to TRBJ2-5; 12 nucleotides agree with TRBD2. V lost 3 bases and J lost 4; bases outside the gene matches: 10. The germline V gene has CDR1 SGHDT and CDR2 YYEEEE. The CDR3 runs to 17 residues. This CDR3 reads CASSSRLAGVVVETQYF. As DNA, the CDR3 is TGTGCCAGCAGCTCCAGACTAGCGGGAGTGGTAGTAGAGACCCAGTACTTC.

This clonotype was seen at least ten times. The chain combines TRBV28 with TRBJ2-7, with unresolved D. V lost 6 bases and J 3 bases, leaving 9 bases between the germline ends. This CDR3 contains 12 residues. Germline V gene sequence: CDR1 MDHEN, CDR2 SYDVKM. The CDR3: CASRRANYEQYF. The CDR3, as DNA: TGTGCCAGCAGACGGGCGAACTACGAGCAGTACTTC.

This clonotype was recorded many times. The V gene is TRBV20-1, the J gene TRBJ2-1, with 12 bases matching TRBD2. Germline loops: CDR1 DFQATT, CDR2 SNEGSKA (reference sequence). There are 16 residues in the CDR3. J lost 9 bases, V lost 1 base, and 10 bases had no gene match. CDR3 DNA: TGCAGTGCTAGAGCTAAGACTAGCGGGGGTCCGGGTGAGCAGTTCTTC. It translates to CSARAKTSGGPGEQFF.

The gene calls are TRBV6-2 or TRBV6-3 and TRBJ1-5, with D unclear. V was shortened by 7 bases and J by 1 base, with 8 bases between the two germline ends. This CDR3 has 13 residues. Germline assignment: CDR1 MNHEY and CDR2 SVGEGT. In nucleotides, the CDR3 is TGTGCCAGCATGCAAGTGAGCAATCAGCCCCAGCATTTT. Amino acids: CASMQVSNQPQHF.

The genes are TRBV2 and TRBJ2-1; D is unresolved. The V end was cut by 3 bases, the J end by 6 bases, with 9 bases between. Germline CDR1 reads SNHLY; CDR2 reads FYNNEI. The CDR3 extends over 13 amino acids. The CDR3 sequence: CASSEVRLNEQFF. CDR3 bases: TGTGCCAGCAGTGAGGTGCGACTCAATGAGCAGTTCTTC.

This clonotype occurred many times. The chain carries TRBV2 and TRBJ2-7; D call uncertain. The length of the CDR3 is 13 residues. The germline V and J ends were trimmed by 3 bases and 0 bases, with 6 bases remaining between them. The germline CDR1 and CDR2 sequences are SNHLY and FYNNEI. The CDR3 protein is CASSEVSSYEQYF. CDR3 DNA: TGTGCCAGCAGTGAGGTGTCCTCCTACGAGCAGTACTTC.

This clonotype was counted only a few times. V gene TRBV7-2 combines with J gene TRBJ1-2; D might be TRBD1 (6 bases). CDR1 and CDR2 from the germline V gene are SGHTA and FQGNSA. The CDR3 is 15 amino acids. Trimming pared 5 bases from V and 3 bases from J, leaving 16 bases between. The CDR3, as DNA: TGTGCCAGCAGCCCGAGGGGGGATTCCTACTATGGCTACACCTTC. Its protein is CASSPRGDSYYGYTF.

This clonotype was detected ten times or more. This chain uses TRBV7-3 with TRBJ1-1, with a tentative D call TRBD1 (5 bases). The CDR3 has 14 amino acids. V shed 6 bases and J shed 3 bases, with 14 bases lying between them. Germline CDR1 reads SGHTA; CDR2 reads FQGTGA. CDR3 amino acids: CASRVGQGDTEAFF. The DNA of the CDR3 is TGTGCCAGCAGAGTCGGGCAGGGCGACACTGAAGCTTTCTTT.

The V call is TRBV7-9, the J call TRBJ2-7, with D possibly TRBD1 on 6 matching bases. Germline values: CDR1 SEHNR, CDR2 FQNEAQ (reference sequence). The CDR3 sequence is 13 residues long. V shed 6 bases and J shed 2 bases, with 11 bases lying between them. The CDR3 spells CASRSGTTYEQYF. The CDR3 DNA reads as TGTGCCAGCAGATCCGGGACAACCTACGAGCAGTACTTC.